This TCR beta chain stems from a study of siplizumab effects on memory and regulatory T cells. V dropped 6 bases and J dropped 4; count of bases not matched to a gene: 5. The CDR3 spans 14 residues. Germline-derived CDR1 and CDR2 are MNHNY and SVGAGI (reference sequence). Regarding this clone: The antigen is undetermined.

Study-wide results and caveats: Alloreactive CD4+ clones that could be mapped were on average about 64% Treg-derived with siplizumab, against less than 30% in controls.

Approximately 10^5 TCR templates were assayed per sample. The table came from immunoSEQ multiplex PCR; TCRdb's copy has only in-frame clones and leaves some out. The data show approximately 100,000 clones, 93% seen once. The sequencing sample was made of non-Treg CD4+ T cells sorted from blood. The chain employs TRBV6-6 and TRBJ2-7; 11 bases match TRBD1. This TCR was sampled from a human donor in good health. CDR3 residues: CASRPGQGVYEQYF. The CDR3 DNA reads TGTGCCAGCAGGCCGGGACAGGGGGTTTACGAGCAGTACTTC.